The rows below give T cell receptor beta chains drawn from one sample of a study of early T cells in non-severe SARS-CoV-2 infection. Each CDR3 protein gets one entry after TCRdb re-called the 5' RACE reads with MiXCR. Altogether 75,000 to 80,000 distinct CDR3 sequences are present, roughly 12% being singletons, with the ten largest covering approximately 12%. Sequences were derived from whole blood, sampled at baseline. Receptors originate from an adult who was a healthcare worker with PCR-confirmed SARS-CoV-2 infection or an uninfected control (not recorded which). The CDR3 runs from the conserved cysteine through the conserved F or W. Size tells how often a clone was seen (once, few, many) or the class of an expanded clone, and some rows leave it out.

J | size | V | CDR3
TRBJ1-1 | NA | TRBV29-1 | CSVEMTVNTEAFF
TRBJ2-3 | few | TRBV10-3 | CAISGGLAGDTQYF
TRBJ2-2 | NA | TRBV6-2/TRBV6-3 | CASNARGVSGELFF
TRBJ2-7 | few | TRBV7-2 | CASSSSAGAYEQYF
TRBJ1-5 | NA | TRBV19 | CASRTENSNQPQHF
TRBJ1-2 | few | TRBV28 | CASSYMTNTNYGYTF
TRBJ2-6 | NA | TRBV6-1 | CASSGGTSGANVLTF
TRBJ2-3 | NA | TRBV7-6 | CASSLGRGQVTDTQYF
TRBJ2-5 | many | TRBV20-1 | CSARVEAWETQYF
TRBJ2-1 | NA | TRBV11-2 | CASSSGQGPYNEQFF
TRBJ1-6 | NA | TRBV7-2 | CASSPTGRSPLHF
TRBJ1-5 | NA | TRBV5-6 | CASSLAGRINQPQHF
TRBJ2-2 | few | TRBV29-1 | CSVASGELFF
TRBJ2-1 | NA | TRBV28 | CASSSLGEQFF
TRBJ1-6 | NA | TRBV9 | CASSVGQQDSPLHF
TRBJ2-3 | few | TRBV9 | CASSVQPGDTQYF
TRBJ1-4 | few | TRBV6-5 | CASSYSGGMAEKLFF
TRBJ2-3 | many | TRBV7-6 | CASSPNSRSSTDTQYF
TRBJ1-1 | many | TRBV12-3/TRBV12-4 | CASSPYAKDTEAFF
TRBJ2-7 | NA | TRBV5-4 | CASGYRGQRGEQYF
TRBJ2-7 | few | TRBV7-2 | CASSRQGPIYEQYF
TRBJ2-3 | few | TRBV29-1 | CSVVPGGTDTQYF
TRBJ2-7 | NA | TRBV28 | CASSFYRQAAYEQYF
TRBJ2-7 | many | TRBV6-2/TRBV6-3 | CASSYSGTGDEEQYF
TRBJ2-1 | NA | TRBV20-1 | CSAPGSSGSEQFF
TRBJ1-2 | many | TRBV20-1 | CSASPNVDYGYTF
TRBJ2-3 | few | TRBV29-1 | CSVETSGGSDTQYF
TRBJ1-3 | NA | TRBV12-3/TRBV12-4 | CASSLETGGRGNTIYF
TRBJ1-4 | NA | TRBV4-3 | CASSPAWQATNEKLFF
TRBJ2-3 | many | TRBV28 | CASSYSPPRDTQYF
TRBJ1-3 | many | TRBV12-3/TRBV12-4 | CASGQTRSGNTIYF
TRBJ1-3 | NA | TRBV12-3/TRBV12-4 | CASSPSRTFSGNTIYF
TRBJ1-1 | NA | TRBV12-3/TRBV12-4 | CASSLGVRTEAFF
TRBJ2-1 | NA | TRBV28 | CASRGRGATSYNEQFF
TRBJ1-4 | few | TRBV7-3 | CASSTTASGEKLFF
TRBJ1-2 | NA | TRBV29-1 | CSVLNYRAIDGYTF
TRBJ1-5 | many | TRBV6-2/TRBV6-3 | CASSYRQGNGQPQHF
TRBJ1-2 | many | TRBV9 | CASSAGGQGLTFGYGYTF
TRBJ2-1 | NA | TRBV7-7 | CASSPNLQGYNEQFF
TRBJ2-5 | NA | TRBV7-2 | CASSLAASQAQYF
TRBJ2-3 | few | TRBV3-1 | CASSQVGRGARADTQYF
TRBJ2-3 | NA | TRBV12-3/TRBV12-4 | CASSLAGGLYTQYF
TRBJ2-7 | NA | TRBV6-5 | CASSSSLGGGDEQYF
TRBJ1-2 | few | TRBV12-3/TRBV12-4 | CASSRRTGYTF
TRBJ2-1 | few | TRBV11-2 | CASSRDRVGNEQFF
TRBJ2-2 | few | TRBV6-6 | CASSTPQHTGTNTGELFF
TRBJ1-1 | many | TRBV12-3/TRBV12-4 | CASSLLQNTEAFF
TRBJ1-1 | NA | TRBV3-2 | CASSRDRMNTEAFF
TRBJ2-7 | once | TRBV10-1 | CASSESFAPYEQYF